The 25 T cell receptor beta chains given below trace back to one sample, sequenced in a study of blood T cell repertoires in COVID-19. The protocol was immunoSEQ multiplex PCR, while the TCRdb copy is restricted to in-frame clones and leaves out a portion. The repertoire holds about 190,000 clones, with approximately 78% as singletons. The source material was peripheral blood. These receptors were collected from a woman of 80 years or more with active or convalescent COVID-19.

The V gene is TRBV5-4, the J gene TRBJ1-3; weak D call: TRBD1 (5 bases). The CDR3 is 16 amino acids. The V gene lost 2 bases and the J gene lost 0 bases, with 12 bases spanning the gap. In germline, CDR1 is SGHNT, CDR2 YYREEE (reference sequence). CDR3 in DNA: TGTGCCAGCAGCTTATCTGGGGGGACCTCTGGAAACACCATATATTTT. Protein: CASSLSGGTSGNTIYF.

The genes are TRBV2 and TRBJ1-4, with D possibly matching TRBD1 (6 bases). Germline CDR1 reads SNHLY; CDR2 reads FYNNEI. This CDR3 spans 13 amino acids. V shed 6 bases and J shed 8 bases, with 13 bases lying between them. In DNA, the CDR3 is TGTGCCAGCAGACAGGGTGTCGGAGAAAAACTGTTTTTT. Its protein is CASRQGVGEKLFF. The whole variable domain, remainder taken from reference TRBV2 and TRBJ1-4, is EPEVTQTPSHQVTQMGQEVILRCVPISNHLYFYWYRQILGQKVEFLVSFYNNEISEKSEIFDDQFSVERPDGSNFTLKIRSTKLEDSAMYFCASRQGVGEKLFFGSGTQLSVL.

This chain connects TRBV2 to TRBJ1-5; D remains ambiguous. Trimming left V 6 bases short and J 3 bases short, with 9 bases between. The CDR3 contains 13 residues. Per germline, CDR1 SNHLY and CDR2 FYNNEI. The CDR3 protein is CASRRGLNQPQHF. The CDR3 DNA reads TGTGCCAGCAGGAGAGGGCTCAATCAGCCCCAGCATTTT.

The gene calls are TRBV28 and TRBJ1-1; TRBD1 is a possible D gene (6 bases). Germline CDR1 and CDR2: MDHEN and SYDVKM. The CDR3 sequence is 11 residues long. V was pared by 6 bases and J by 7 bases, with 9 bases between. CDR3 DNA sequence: TGTGCCAGCAGGGGACACAATGAAGCTTTCTTT. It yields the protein CASRGHNEAFF.

The CDR3 sequence: CASSLPGIRSGNTIYF. CDR3 sequence (DNA): TGTGCCAGCAGCTTACCAGGGATCCGCTCTGGAAACACCATATATTTT. The chain couples TRBV7-8 to TRBJ1-3, with D perhaps TRBD1 (5 bases). The ends were cut back, 2 bases at V and 0 bases at J, with 11 bases in the middle. The germline V gene encodes CDR1 SGHVS and CDR2 FQNEAQ. The CDR3 is 16 residues long.

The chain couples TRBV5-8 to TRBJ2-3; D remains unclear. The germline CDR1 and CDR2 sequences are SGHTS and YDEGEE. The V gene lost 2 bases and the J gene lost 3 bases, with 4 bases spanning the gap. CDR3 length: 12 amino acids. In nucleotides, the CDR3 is TGTGCCAGCAGCTTTAGAACAGATACGCAGTATTTT. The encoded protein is CASSFRTDTQYF.

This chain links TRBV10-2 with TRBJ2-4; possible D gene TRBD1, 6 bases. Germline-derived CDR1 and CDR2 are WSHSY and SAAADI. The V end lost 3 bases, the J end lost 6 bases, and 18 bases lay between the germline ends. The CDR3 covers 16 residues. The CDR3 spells CASSEIYRDTRNIQYF. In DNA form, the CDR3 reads TGCGCCAGCAGTGAAATATATAGGGACACTCGAAACATTCAGTACTTC.

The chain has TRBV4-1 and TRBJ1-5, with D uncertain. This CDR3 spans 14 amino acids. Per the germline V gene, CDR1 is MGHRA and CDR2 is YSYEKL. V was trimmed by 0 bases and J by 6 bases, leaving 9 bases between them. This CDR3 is CASSQDPGSQPQHF. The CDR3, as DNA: TGCGCCAGCAGCCAAGACCCCGGTAGTCAGCCCCAGCATTTT.

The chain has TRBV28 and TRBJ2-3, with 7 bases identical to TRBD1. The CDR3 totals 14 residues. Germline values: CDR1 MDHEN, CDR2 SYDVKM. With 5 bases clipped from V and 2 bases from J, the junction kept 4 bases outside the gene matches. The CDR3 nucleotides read TGTGCCAGCAGTACGGGACAGTACACAGATACGCAGTATTTT. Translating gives CASSTGQYTDTQYF.

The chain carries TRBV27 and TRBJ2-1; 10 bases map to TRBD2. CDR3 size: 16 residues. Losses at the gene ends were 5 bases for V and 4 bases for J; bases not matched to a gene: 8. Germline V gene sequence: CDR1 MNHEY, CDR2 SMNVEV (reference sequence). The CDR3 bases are TGTGCCAGCAGTCCGCGAGCGGGGGGGAATTACAATGAGCAGTTCTTC. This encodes CASSPRAGGNYNEQFF.

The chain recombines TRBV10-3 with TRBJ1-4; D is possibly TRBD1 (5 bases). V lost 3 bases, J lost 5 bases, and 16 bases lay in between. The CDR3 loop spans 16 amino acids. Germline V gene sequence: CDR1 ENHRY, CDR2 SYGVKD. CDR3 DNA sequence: TGTGCCATCAGTGACACCCGTGGGGCTCCAAATGAAAAACTGTTTTTT. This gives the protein CAISDTRGAPNEKLFF.

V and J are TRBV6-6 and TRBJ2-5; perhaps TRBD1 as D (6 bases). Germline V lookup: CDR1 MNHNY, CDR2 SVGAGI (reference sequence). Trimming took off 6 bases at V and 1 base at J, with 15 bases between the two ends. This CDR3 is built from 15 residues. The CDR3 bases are TGTGCCAGCAGGAATCAGGGGACATCCCAAGAGACCCAGTACTTC. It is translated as CASRNQGTSQETQYF.

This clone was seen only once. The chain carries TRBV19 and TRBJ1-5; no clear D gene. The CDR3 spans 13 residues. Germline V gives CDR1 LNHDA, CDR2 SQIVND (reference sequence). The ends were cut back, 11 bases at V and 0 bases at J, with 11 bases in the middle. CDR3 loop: CAEGVNSNQPQHF. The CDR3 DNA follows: TGTGCCGAGGGAGTTAATAGCAATCAGCCCCAGCATTTT.

CDR3 region: CASNRVEGTDTQYF. In nucleotides, the CDR3 is TGTGCCAGCAACAGGGTAGAGGGCACAGATACGCAGTATTTT. The chain joins TRBV2 to TRBJ2-3; TRBD1 is a possible D gene (6 bases). With 7 bases removed from V and 1 base from J, the gap between germline ends came to 12 bases. The CDR3 loop spans 14 amino acids. Germline lookup yields CDR1 SNHLY and CDR2 FYNNEI.

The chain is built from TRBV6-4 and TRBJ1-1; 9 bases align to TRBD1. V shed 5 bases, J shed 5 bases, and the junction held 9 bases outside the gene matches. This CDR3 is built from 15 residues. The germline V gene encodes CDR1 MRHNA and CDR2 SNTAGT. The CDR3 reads CASSPSLDRGTEAFF. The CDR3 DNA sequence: TGTGCCAGCAGTCCCTCGCTGGACAGGGGAACTGAAGCTTTCTTT.

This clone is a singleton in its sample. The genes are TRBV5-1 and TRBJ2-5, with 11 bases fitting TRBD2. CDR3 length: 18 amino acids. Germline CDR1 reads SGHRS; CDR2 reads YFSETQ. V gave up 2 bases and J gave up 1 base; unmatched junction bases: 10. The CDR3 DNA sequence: TGCGCCAGCAGCTTCCCTCGGCTAGCGGGGGGCCGCCAAGAGACCCAGTACTTC. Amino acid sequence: CASSFPRLAGGRQETQYF.

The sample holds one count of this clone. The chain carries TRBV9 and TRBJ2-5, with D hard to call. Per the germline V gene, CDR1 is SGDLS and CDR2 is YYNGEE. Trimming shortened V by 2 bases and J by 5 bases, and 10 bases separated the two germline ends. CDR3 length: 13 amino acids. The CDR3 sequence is CASSVASQETQYF. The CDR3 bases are TGTGCCAGCAGCGTGGCTAGTCAGGAGACCCAGTACTTC.

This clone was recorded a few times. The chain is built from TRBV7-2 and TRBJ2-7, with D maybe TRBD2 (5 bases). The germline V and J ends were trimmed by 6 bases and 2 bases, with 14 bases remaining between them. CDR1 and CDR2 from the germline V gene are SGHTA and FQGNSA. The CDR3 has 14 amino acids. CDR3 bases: TGTGCCAGCAGTATCCGGGGAGCTCCCTACGAGCAGTACTTC. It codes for CASSIRGAPYEQYF.

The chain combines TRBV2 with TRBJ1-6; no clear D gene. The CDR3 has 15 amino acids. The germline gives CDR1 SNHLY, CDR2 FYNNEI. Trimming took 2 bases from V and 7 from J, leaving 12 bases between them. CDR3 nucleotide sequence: TGTGCCAGCAGTGAATACCAGGTCGGAAATTCACCCCTCCACTTT. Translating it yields CASSEYQVGNSPLHF.

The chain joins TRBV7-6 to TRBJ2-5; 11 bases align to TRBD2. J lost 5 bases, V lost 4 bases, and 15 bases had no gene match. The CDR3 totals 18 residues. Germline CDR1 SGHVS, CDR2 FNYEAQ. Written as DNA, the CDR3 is TGTGCCAGCAGCTCCCGCGCCGTCCCGGGACTAGCGGCGGAGACCCAGTACTTC. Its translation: CASSSRAVPGLAAETQYF. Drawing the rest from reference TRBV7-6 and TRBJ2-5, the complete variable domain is GAGVSQSPRYKVTKRGQDVALRCDPISGHVSLYWYRQALGQGPEFLTYFNYEAQQDKSGLPNDRFSAERPEGSISTLTIQRTEQRDSAMYRCASSSRAVPGLAAETQYFGPGTRLLVL.

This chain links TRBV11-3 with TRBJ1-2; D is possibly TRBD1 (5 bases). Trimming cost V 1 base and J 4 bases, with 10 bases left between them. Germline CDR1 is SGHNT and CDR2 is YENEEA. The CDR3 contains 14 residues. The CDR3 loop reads CASSLAGPIYGYTF. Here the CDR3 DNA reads TGTGCCAGCAGCTTAGCAGGGCCCATCTATGGCTACACCTTC.

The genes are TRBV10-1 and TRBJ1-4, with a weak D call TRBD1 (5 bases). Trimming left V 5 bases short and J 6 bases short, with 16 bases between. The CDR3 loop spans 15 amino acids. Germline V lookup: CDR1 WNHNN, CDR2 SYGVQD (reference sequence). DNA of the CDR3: TGCGCCAGCAGTCGGGACTCGGGAAGGGATGAAAAACTGTTTTTT. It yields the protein CASSRDSGRDEKLFF.

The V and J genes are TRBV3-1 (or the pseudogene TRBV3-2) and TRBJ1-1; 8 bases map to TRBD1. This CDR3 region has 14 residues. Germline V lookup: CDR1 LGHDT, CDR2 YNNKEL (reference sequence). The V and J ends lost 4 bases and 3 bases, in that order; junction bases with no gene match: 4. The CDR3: CASSPGTGHTEAFF. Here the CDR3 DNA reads TGTGCCAGCAGCCCGGGGACAGGACACACTGAAGCTTTCTTT.

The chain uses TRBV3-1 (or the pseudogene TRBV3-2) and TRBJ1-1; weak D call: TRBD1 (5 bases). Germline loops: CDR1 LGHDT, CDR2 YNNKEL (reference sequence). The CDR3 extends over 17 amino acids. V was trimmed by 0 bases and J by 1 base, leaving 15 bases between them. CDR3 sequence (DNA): TGTGCCAGCAGCCAAGATTCCCAGGGTAGGGCGAACACTGAAGCTTTCTTT. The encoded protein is CASSQDSQGRANTEAFF.

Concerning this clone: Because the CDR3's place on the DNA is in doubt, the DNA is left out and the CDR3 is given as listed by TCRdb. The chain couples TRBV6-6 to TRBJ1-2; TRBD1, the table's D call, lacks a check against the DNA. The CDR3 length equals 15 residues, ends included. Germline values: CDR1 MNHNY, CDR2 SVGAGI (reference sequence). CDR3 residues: CASSSSGQGNGGYTF.